The 23 T cell receptor beta chains listed next were all sequenced from one sample in a study of response to subunit inactivated influenza vaccine. A single record per CDR3 protein comes from TCRdb applying MiXCR to the RT-PCR reads. The top ten clones hold 11% of a sample with fewer than 800,000 distinct CDR3 sequences, 15% to 18% of them seen once. The sequencing used PBMCs from blood, collected roughly 13 days after vaccination. The receptors here all came from a man between 50 and 59 years old who received an inactivated influenza vaccine.

A note on this clonotype: At one end the junction does not follow the germline gene, possibly because of a read error. The V call is TRBV12-3 or TRBV12-4, the J call TRBJ2-2, with 9 bases aligning to TRBD2. The CDR3 has 19 residues. The CDR3 DNA follows: TGTACCAGCAGTTTAGCGGTGGCTAGCGGGGAGTCAGGCACCGGGGAGCTGTTTTTT. This translates into CTSSLAVASGESGTGELFF.

This clonotype was detected a few times. V is TRBV7-2 and J is TRBJ2-5; 9 bases agree with TRBD2. The CDR3 contains 16 residues. Germline CDR1 SGHTA, CDR2 FQGNSA. The ends lost 6 bases at V and 5 bases at J; junction bases unmatched: 13. Written as DNA, the CDR3 is TGTGCCAGCAGTTTGGGAGCGGCGGGGGGGCATGAGACCCAGTACTTC. It is translated as CASSLGAAGGHETQYF.

The J gene is TRBJ2-1, the V gene TRBV24-1; tentatively, D is TRBD2 (5 bases). The CDR3 length is 16 residues. The germline CDR1 and CDR2 sequences are KGHDR and SFDVKD. V shed 4 bases and J shed 8 bases, with 20 bases lying between them. CDR3 amino acids: CATSDHSEAPGDEQFF. CDR3 DNA sequence: TGTGCCACCAGTGACCATAGCGAGGCCCCTGGGGATGAGCAGTTCTTC.

Only a few counts were recorded for this clonotype. CDR3 residues: CATSRDNISRYF. CDR3 in DNA: TGTGCCACCAGCAGAGATAACATCTCGAGGTACTTC. This rearrangement joins TRBV15 to TRBJ2-4; D unresolved. The CDR3 runs 12 residues. The V and J ends lost 0 bases and 15 bases respectively, with 12 bases between them. The V gene's germline CDR1 is LNHNV and CDR2 YYDKDF (reference sequence).

In this sample, this clonotype turned up many times. The chain employs TRBV29-1 and TRBJ2-3, with 8 bases aligning to TRBD2. The V and J ends lost 8 bases and 3 bases, in that order; junction bases with no gene match: 16. Germline loops: CDR1 SQVTM, CDR2 ANQGSEA. This CDR3 is built from 16 residues. This chain's CDR3 is CSSGSGREDLTDTQYF. DNA for the CDR3: TGCAGCTCCGGGAGCGGGAGAGAGGATTTGACAGATACGCAGTATTTT.

The sample holds a few counts of this clonotype. CDR3: CASSEAQGPDTIYF. The CDR3 bases are TGTGCCAGCAGCGAAGCCCAGGGTCCTGACACCATATATTTT. The chain recombines TRBV7-9 with TRBJ1-3; D possibly corresponds to TRBD1 (5 bases). The CDR3 covers 14 residues. Trimming took off 5 bases at V and 8 bases at J, with 16 bases between the two ends. The germline gives CDR1 SEHNR, CDR2 FQNEAQ (reference sequence).

Only a few counts were recorded for this clonotype. This chain uses TRBV11-2 with TRBJ1-4; TRBD1 might be the D (6 bases). The V gene lost 10 bases and the J gene lost 4 bases, with 7 bases spanning the gap. CDR3 length equals 11 residues. The germline V gene encodes CDR1 SGHAT and CDR2 FQNNGV. CDR3 region: CAKGVNEKLFF. DNA of the CDR3: TGTGCCAAGGGGGTTAATGAAAAACTGTTTTTT.

This clonotype turned up a few times. This chain connects TRBV9 to TRBJ1-2; D is unresolved. Trimming took off 4 bases at V and 3 bases at J, with 13 bases between the two ends. The CDR3 has 14 residues. The germline CDR1 and CDR2 sequences are SGDLS and YYNGEE. CDR3 region: CASSPTRWDYGYTF. The CDR3 DNA is TGTGCCAGCAGCCCCACCCGTTGGGACTATGGCTACACCTTC.

V usage is TRBV5-1 and J usage is TRBJ2-7; a weak D match, TRBD1 (5 bases). Germline-derived CDR1 and CDR2 are SGHRS and YFSETQ. The CDR3 loop spans 15 amino acids. V was pared by 2 bases and J by 1 base, with 13 bases between. The CDR3 here is CASSFGDSASYEQYF. The CDR3 nucleotides read TGCGCCAGCAGCTTCGGAGACAGTGCTTCCTACGAGCAGTACTTC.

CDR3 in DNA: TGTGCCAGCAGTTTTTGGGGATATACTGAAGCTTTCTTT. Its translation: CASSFWGYTEAFF. This sequence joins TRBV12-3 or TRBV12-4 and TRBJ1-1; D is uncertain. V was pared by 3 bases and J by 5 bases, with 10 bases between. The CDR3 runs 13 residues.

This clonotype was counted between two and nine times. The V gene is TRBV4-1, the J gene TRBJ2-1; 10 nucleotides agree with TRBD2. CDR1 and CDR2 (germline): MGHRA, YSYEKL. The CDR3 loop spans 19 amino acids. J gave up 1 base and V 1 base, and 10 bases lay outside the gene matches. CDR3 region: CASSQGWGAGGLSYNEQFF. In DNA form, the CDR3 reads TGCGCCAGCAGCCAAGGCTGGGGAGCGGGGGGGTTATCCTACAATGAGCAGTTCTTC.

The chain uses TRBV3-1 and TRBJ2-1, with D uncertain. Germline CDR1 reads LGHDT; CDR2 reads YNNKEL (reference sequence). This CDR3 spans 14 amino acids. V was clipped by 0 bases and J by 8 bases, with 11 bases between them. CDR3 in amino acids: CASSQDLSVYEQFF. The CDR3 bases are TGTGCCAGCAGCCAAGATTTAAGCGTCTATGAGCAGTTCTTC.

The chain is built from TRBV14 and TRBJ1-1; D uncertain. V shed 4 bases and J shed 5 bases, with 14 bases lying between them. CDR1 SGHDN and CDR2 FVKESK come from the germline V gene. The CDR3 has 14 residues. The CDR3 coding sequence is TGTGCCAGCAGCCGGGTTCCTGGGGTTACTGAAGCTTTCTTT. It codes for CASSRVPGVTEAFF. Full variable domain (remainder filled in from reference TRBV14 and TRBJ1-1): EAGVTQFPSHSVIEKGQTVTLRCDPISGHDNLYWYRRVMGKEIKFLLHFVKESKQDESGMPNNRFLAERTGGTYSTLKVQPAELEDSGVYFCASSRVPGVTEAFFGQGTRLTVV.

This clonotype appeared a few times. V is TRBV7-2 and J is TRBJ2-2, with D tentatively TRBD1 (6 bases). Germline loops: CDR1 SGHTA, CDR2 FQGNSA. The CDR3 runs 14 residues. The ends were cut back, 3 bases at V and 6 bases at J, with 11 bases in the middle. The CDR3 nucleotides are TGTGCCAGCAGCTTGAGGGACATCCCCGGGGAGCTGTTTTTT. Its translation: CASSLRDIPGELFF.

This clonotype was recorded a few times. V gene TRBV7-9 combines with J gene TRBJ1-4; 8 bases align to TRBD1. The CDR3 loop spans 15 amino acids. V lost 4 bases to trimming and J lost 6 bases; unmatched junction nucleotides: 7. Germline V gene sequence: CDR1 SEHNR, CDR2 FQNEAQ (reference sequence). The CDR3 region has the DNA TGTGCCAGCAGCTCATCAGGGGGCGCGTATGAAAAACTGTTTTTT. This gives the protein CASSSSGGAYEKLFF.

In its sample, this clonotype was seen once. This chain links TRBV2 with TRBJ2-7, with D possibly being TRBD1 (6 bases). This CDR3 is built from 14 residues. Germline V gives CDR1 SNHLY, CDR2 FYNNEI. The V and J ends lost 6 bases and 2 bases respectively, with 14 bases between them. The CDR3 loop is CASRITGTAYEQYF. The CDR3 bases are TGTGCCAGCAGGATAACAGGGACCGCCTACGAGCAGTACTTC.

This clonotype has more than one count but fewer than ten. This sequence joins TRBV7-8 and TRBJ1-2; D unresolved. From germline, CDR1 is SGHVS and CDR2 FQNEAQ. This CDR3 comprises 14 residues. Deletions cut 5 bases from V and 4 bases from J, with 14 bases between. The CDR3 coding sequence is TGTGCCAGCAGCCCCGCCCAAGAGTTCTATGGCTACACCTTC. The encoded protein is CASSPAQEFYGYTF.

The sample holds a few counts of this clonotype. The rearrangement uses TRBV2 and TRBJ2-1; the D is unclear. CDR3 length: 16 amino acids. Trimming removed 8 bases from V and 0 bases from J, with 17 bases in between. Germline V lookup: CDR1 SNHLY, CDR2 FYNNEI. The CDR3 is CASFPKGRSSYNEQFF. Here the CDR3 DNA reads TGTGCCAGCTTCCCCAAGGGCCGGAGCTCCTACAATGAGCAGTTCTTC.

This clonotype was seen only a few times. The rearrangement uses TRBV20-1 and TRBJ1-5, with 9 bases aligning to TRBD1. Germline-derived CDR1 and CDR2 are DFQATT and SNEGSKA (reference sequence). The CDR3 extends over 15 amino acids. Losses at the gene ends were 8 bases for V and 4 bases for J; bases not matched to a gene: 12. The CDR3 DNA reads as TGCAGTTATTTAACCGGACAGGGGTCTAATCAGCCCCAGCATTTT. It specifies CSYLTGQGSNQPQHF.

This clonotype was seen only a few times. The gene calls are TRBV12-3 or TRBV12-4 and TRBJ2-3; D remains unclear. The CDR3 is 14 residues long. The V gene lost 0 bases and the J gene lost 2 bases, with 6 bases spanning the gap. For the CDR3, the DNA is TGTGCCAGCAGTTTAGCGCAGCACACAGATACGCAGTATTTT. Protein product: CASSLAQHTDTQYF.

This clonotype has only a few counts. J is TRBJ2-7 and V is TRBV15; a possible D gene is TRBD2 (5 bases). With 0 bases removed from V and 4 bases from J, the gap between germline ends came to 7 bases. This CDR3 is 13 amino acids long. CDR1 and CDR2 (germline): LNHNV, YYDKDF (reference sequence). DNA of the CDR3: TGTGCCACCAGCAGAGATCGGGGTTACGAGCAGTACTTC. It yields the protein CATSRDRGYEQYF.

J is TRBJ2-1 and V is TRBV11-2; no reliable D call. The CDR3 totals 14 residues. The germline gives CDR1 SGHAT, CDR2 FQNNGV. The V end lost 2 bases, the J end lost 5 bases, and 10 bases lay between the germline ends. CDR3 coding DNA: TGTGCCAGCAGCTTACGTAGGGATCACAATGAGCAGTTCTTC. It is translated as CASSLRRDHNEQFF.

This clonotype was detected a few times. CDR3 region: CASSLLRGADNEQFF. Written as DNA, the CDR3 is TGCGCCAGCAGCTTGTTGAGGGGCGCTGACAATGAGCAGTTCTTC. The V gene is TRBV5-1, the J gene TRBJ2-1; possibly TRBD1 or TRBD2 for D (5 bases each). Germline V CDR1 and CDR2: SGHRS, YFSETQ. The CDR3 runs to 15 residues. The V end was cut by 1 base, the J end by 5 bases, with 13 bases between.